This TCR beta chain emerged from a study of identifying expanded T cells in peripheral blood. This clone was picked up one time. CDR1 SQVTM and CDR2 ANQGSEA come from the germline V gene. Trimming stripped 7 bases from V and 3 bases from J, with 10 bases between. This CDR3 is built from 12 residues. Only in-frame clones appear in the TCRdb table, and some are missing; sequencing was by immunoSEQ multiplex PCR. The sample contains around 90,000 clones, around 88% of which appear only once. The sequenced sample was blood. The receptor was isolated from a person aged 18 to 70 in good health. J is TRBJ2-4 and V is TRBV29-1; D gene uncertain. In nucleotides, the CDR3 is TGCAGCGCCTTGGTCCTCAAAAACATTCAGTACTTC. Protein sequence: CSALVLKNIQYF.